This T cell receptor (beta chain) was captured in a study of molecular identifiers for immune sequencing clone quantification. TCRdb reanalysed the PCR reads using MiXCR and keeps one entry per CDR3 protein. The data show nearly 650,000 distinct CDR3 sequences, roughly 25% seen once. It was from around 18,000 to 910,000 sorted cells, with 10%, 30% or 50% RNA, that naive CD8 libraries came. CDR1 and CDR2 (germline): SGHAT, FQNNGV. Trimming removed 4 bases from V and 7 bases from J; junction bases left unmatched: 7. CDR3 length equals 14 residues. This clonotype was detected ten times or more. The sample consisted of naive CD8+ T cells from blood, with Jurkat cell RNA spiked in. As for subset: FACS-sorted CD8+CD4-CCR7+CD45RA+ naive T cells. The rearrangement joins TRBV11-2 to TRBJ2-1; 7 positions match TRBD2. The clonotype comes from a human donor in good health. Some libraries in this study had Jurkat cell RNA spiked in. The CDR3 nucleotides are TGTGCCAGCAGCTACCCTAGCGGCCATAATGAGCAGTTCTTC. Translating it yields CASSYPSGHNEQFF.